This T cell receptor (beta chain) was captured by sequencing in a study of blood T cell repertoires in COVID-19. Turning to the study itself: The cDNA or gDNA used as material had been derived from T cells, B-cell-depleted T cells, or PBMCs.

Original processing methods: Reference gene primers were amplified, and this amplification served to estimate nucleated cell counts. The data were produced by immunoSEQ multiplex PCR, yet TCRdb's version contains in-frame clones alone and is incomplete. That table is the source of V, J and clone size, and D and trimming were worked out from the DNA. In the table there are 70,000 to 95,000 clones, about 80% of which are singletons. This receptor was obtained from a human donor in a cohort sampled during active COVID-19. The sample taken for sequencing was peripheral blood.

The CDR3 loop is CASSPLDRGGLEQYF. The CDR3 nucleotides are TGCGCCAGCAGTCCCTTGGACAGGGGAGGCCTCGAGCAGTACTTC. J is TRBJ2-7 and V is TRBV10-2, with 9 bases that match TRBD1. Germline-derived CDR1 and CDR2 are WSHSY and SAAADI. J lost 6 bases, V lost 5 bases, and 11 bases had no gene match. The CDR3 length is 15 residues.